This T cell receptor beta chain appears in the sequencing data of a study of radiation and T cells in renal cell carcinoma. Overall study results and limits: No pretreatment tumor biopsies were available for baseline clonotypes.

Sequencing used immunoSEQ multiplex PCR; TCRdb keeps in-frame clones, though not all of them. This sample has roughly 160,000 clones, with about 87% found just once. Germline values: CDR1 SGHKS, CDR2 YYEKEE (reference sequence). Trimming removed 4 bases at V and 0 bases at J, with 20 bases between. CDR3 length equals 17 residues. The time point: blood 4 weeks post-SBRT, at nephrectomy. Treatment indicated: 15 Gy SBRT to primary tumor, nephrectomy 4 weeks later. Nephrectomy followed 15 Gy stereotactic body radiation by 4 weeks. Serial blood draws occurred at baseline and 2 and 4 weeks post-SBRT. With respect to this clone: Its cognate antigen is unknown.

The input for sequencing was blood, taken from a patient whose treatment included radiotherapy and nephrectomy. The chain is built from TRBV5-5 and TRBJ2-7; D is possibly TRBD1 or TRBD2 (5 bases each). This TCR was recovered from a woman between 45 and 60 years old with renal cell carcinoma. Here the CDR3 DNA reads TGTGCCAGCAGCCGTCTCAAGGGGAGTGGGTCCTCCTACGAGCAGTACTTC. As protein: CASSRLKGSGSSYEQYF.